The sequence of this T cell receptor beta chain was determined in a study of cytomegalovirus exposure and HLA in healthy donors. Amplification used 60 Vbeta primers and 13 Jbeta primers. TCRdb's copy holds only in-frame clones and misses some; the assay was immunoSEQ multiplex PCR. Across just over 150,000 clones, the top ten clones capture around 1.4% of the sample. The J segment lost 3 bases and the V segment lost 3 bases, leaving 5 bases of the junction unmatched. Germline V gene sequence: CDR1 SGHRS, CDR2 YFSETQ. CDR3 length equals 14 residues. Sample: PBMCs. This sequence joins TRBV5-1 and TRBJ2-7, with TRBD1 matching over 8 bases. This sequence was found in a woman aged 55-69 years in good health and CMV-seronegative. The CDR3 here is CASSSRDRNYEQYF. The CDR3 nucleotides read TGCGCCAGCAGCTCCCGGGACAGGAACTACGAGCAGTACTTC.